This TCR beta chain was profiled in a study of CD8 T cells in Susac syndrome. The germline V gene has CDR1 SGDLS and CDR2 YYNGEE. Losses at the gene ends were 0 bases for V and 2 bases for J; bases not matched to a gene: 7. This CDR3 is 17 amino acids long. RNA amounts of about 0.5 to 1 ug underwent reverse transcription with random hexamers. Multiplex PCR with immunoSEQ amplified the TCR beta CDR3 across 54 Vbeta and 13 Jbeta. TCRdb independently ran MiXCR on the immunoSEQ multiplex PCR reads; one entry per CDR3 protein. The table records hundreds of thousands of distinct CDR3 sequences, approximately 89% of them present only once. The CD8+ and CD4+ T cells were negatively isolated, with the TEMRA cells enriched by FACS.

The clonotype was recovered from a human donor with multiple sclerosis. The specimen was CD8+ T cells from PBMCs. The genes are TRBV9 and TRBJ2-3, with TRBD2 matching 9 bases. As DNA, the CDR3 is TGTGCCAGCAGCGTAGGAGGTAGCGGGGGAACCACAGATACGCAGTATTTT. This encodes CASSVGGSGGTTDTQYF.